The T cell receptor beta chain under discussion was sequenced for a study of blood T cell repertoires in COVID-19 (dated by TCRdb to about 2020). About the full investigation: Collaborator samples came from the United States, Italy and Spain and covered acute and convalescent phases of COVID-19. A de-identified subject ID, COVID-19 status, age in years and sex were almost always included in the sample metadata. HLA class I and class II types, where available, came from metadata supplied by the sample provider rather than from assay-based typing. Deeply sampled blood TCRbeta repertoires from subjects exposed to, actively infected with, or recovered from COVID-19 were included in the dataset. The repertoires were made available in a free public database intended to serve as a resource for research on the immune response to SARS-CoV-2. The samples were drawn from the first 160 participants of the ongoing ImmuneRACE study and from under 1,500 subjects provided by 6 global collaborators. The material from the prospective study consisted of cDNA or gDNA derived from T cells, B-cell-depleted T cells, or PBMCs.

What the research found in general, with its limitations: Clinical and demographic metadata were provided uncurated, with the amount varying by source and participant.

A remark on this clone: Its antigen remains undetermined. Per-base qualities were not stored, and no clone one base away is much larger.

Whole blood was collected in K2EDTA tubes by collaborating institutions according to the institutions' own protocols. For TCRbeta analysis, collaborators shipped samples in one of three forms: frozen whole blood, isolated PBMCs, or DNA extracted from either of those sample types. From its cysteine to its phenylalanine, the CDR3 spans 16 amino acids. Only the CDR3 DNA is retained, 48 bases long and in frame from the first base. Compared with germline, V lacks 4 bases and J lacks 1 base; bases without a gene match: 7. CDR1 is given as LGHDT and CDR2 as YNNKEL, both from the germline V gene (reference sequence). TCRbeta CDR3 regions were amplified from genomic DNA using the immunoSEQ Assay, a bias-controlled multiplex PCR. The study's processing was this. Within the assay, amplification of reference gene primers was used to estimate how many nucleated cells each sample contained. To quantify the absolute abundance of each unique TCRbeta CDR3 rearrangement, sequence reads were collapsed and filtered. For each sample, productive Simpson clonality was calculated as the square root of Simpson's diversity index over productive rearrangements. TCRdb took this table from immuneACCESS and kept in-frame rearrangements with V and J called. Such tables lack part of the clones; where checked against another copy, unresolved V genes explain under half of the gap, and the rest is unexplained. V, J and clone size were drawn from that table, and D and trimming were deduced from the DNA. This sample comprises a few hundred thousand clones, roughly 89% of them detected only once. Of the sample, under 2.5% falls within the top ten clones.

This sequence uses TRBV3-1 (or the pseudogene TRBV3-2) and TRBJ1-1, with TRBD1 matching 9 junction bases. This TCR was sampled from a man aged 45 to 65 with acute or convalescent COVID-19. Sequences were obtained from peripheral blood. The DNA sequence follows: TGTGCCAGCAGCCTCCGGGACAGGGCCCCGAACACTGAAGCTTTCTTT. Its translation reads: CASSLRDRAPNTEAFF.